This note documents a single T cell receptor (beta chain) sequence. What it binds is not known. This CDR3 has 13 residues. The V and J ends lost 2 bases and 1 base respectively, with 5 bases between them. Germline values: CDR1 LGHNT, CDR2 FRNRAP. Sequencing was performed with immunoSEQ multiplex PCR; in TCRdb, only in-frame clones are kept and a portion is missing. The table includes 110,000 or so clones, about 91% detected once. This sample is part of a study of T cell responses to AZD1222 COVID-19 vaccine. The study's findings and limits: Nearly half of spike-specific TCRs reportedly target unmutated variant regions. Two AZD1222 administrations were followed by greater Spike-specific TCR breadth and depth.

The chain couples TRBV12-5 to TRBJ1-1; D call uncertain. The starting material was peripheral blood, obtained 28 days after the second AZD1222 dose. The sequence derives from an adult who received the AZD1222 COVID-19 vaccine. This chain's CDR3 is CASGLLGNTEAFF. The CDR3 DNA is TGTGCTAGTGGTTTGTTGGGGAACACTGAAGCTTTCTTT.